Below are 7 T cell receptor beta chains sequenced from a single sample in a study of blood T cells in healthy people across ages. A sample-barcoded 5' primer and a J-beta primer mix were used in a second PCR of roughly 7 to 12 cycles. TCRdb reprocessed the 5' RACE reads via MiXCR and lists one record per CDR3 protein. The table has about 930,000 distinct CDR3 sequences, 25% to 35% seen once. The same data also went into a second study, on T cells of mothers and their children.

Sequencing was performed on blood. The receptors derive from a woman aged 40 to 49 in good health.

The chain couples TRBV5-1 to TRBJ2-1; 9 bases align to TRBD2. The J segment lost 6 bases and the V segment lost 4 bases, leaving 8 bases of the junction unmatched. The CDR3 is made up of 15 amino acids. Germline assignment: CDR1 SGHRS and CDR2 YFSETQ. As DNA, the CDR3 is TGCGCCAGCAGCCCCGGGACTAGCCAAACCAATGAGCAGTTCTTC. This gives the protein CASSPGTSQTNEQFF.

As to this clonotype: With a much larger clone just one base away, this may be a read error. The chain's CDR3 is CNVSTGSEQYF. CDR3 sequence (DNA): TGCAACGTTTCGACAGGGAGCGAGCAGTACTTC. The chain uses TRBV29-1 and TRBJ2-4; the match to TRBD1 covers 7 bases. TRBJ2-7 matches the DNA end more closely, so the J call is doubtful. The germline V gene encodes CDR1 SQVTM and CDR2 ANQGSEA. This CDR3 contains 11 residues.

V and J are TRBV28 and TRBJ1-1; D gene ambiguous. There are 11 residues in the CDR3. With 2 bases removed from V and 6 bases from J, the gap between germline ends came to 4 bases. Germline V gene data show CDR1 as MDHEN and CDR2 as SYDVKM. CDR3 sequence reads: CASSLSSEAFF. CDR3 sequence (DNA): TGTGCCAGCAGTTTAAGTTCTGAAGCTTTCTTT.

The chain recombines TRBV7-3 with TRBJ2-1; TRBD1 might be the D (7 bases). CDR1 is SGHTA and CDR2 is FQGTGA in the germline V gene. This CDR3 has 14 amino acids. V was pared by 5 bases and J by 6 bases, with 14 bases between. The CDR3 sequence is CASSHSGGGNEQFF. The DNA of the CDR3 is TGTGCCAGCAGCCACTCAGGGGGAGGCAATGAGCAGTTCTTC.

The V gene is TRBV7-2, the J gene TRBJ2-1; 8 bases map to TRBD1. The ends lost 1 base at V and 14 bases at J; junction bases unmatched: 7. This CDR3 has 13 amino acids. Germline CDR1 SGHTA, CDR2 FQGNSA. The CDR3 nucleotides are TGTGCCAGCAGCTTAGAGCCGGGACAGGTGGAGTTCTTC. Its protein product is CASSLEPGQVEFF.

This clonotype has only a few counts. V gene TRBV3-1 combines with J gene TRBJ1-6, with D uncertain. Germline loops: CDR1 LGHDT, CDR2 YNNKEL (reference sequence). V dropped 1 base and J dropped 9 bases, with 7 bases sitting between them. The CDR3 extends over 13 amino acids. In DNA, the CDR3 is TGTGCCAGCAGCCAAGTCGGACGTTCACCCCTCCACTTT. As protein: CASSQVGRSPLHF.

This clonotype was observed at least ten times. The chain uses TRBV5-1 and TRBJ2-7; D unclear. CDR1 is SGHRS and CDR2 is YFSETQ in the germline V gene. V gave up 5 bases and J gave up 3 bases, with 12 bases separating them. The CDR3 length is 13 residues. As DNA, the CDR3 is TGCGCCAGCAGGTCTGCACTCCTCTACGAGCAGTACTTC. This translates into CASRSALLYEQYF.